This is a list of T cell receptor beta chains from one sample in a study of cytomegalovirus exposure and HLA in healthy donors. Here immunoSEQ multiplex PCR was the method, and the copy in TCRdb shows in-frame clones only, minus some. The table shows some 70,000 clones, with around three quarters occurring only once. Specimen: PBMCs. These receptor sequences come from a man aged 45-65 years in good health and CMV-seronegative. Both conserved end residues are part of each CDR3. The order of the fields is J gene, clone size, V gene, D gene, CDR3 protein, CDR3 DNA. The D gene is left open where the match is weak. Expanded clones get a size class; other rows say once, few or many, or leave the size out.

TRBJ2-7	few	TRBV4-2	-	CASSHPQREQYF	TGTGCCAGCAGCCATCCGCAGCGGGAGCAGTACTTC
TRBJ2-7	-	TRBV30	-	CASQSRIHSYEQYF	TGTGCCTCGCAATCTAGGATTCACTCCTACGAGCAGTACTTC
TRBJ1-2	-	TRBV7-8	-	CASSPSGAIQNYGYTF	TGTGCCAGCAGCCCCAGTGGGGCAATCCAAAACTATGGCTACACCTTC
TRBJ1-5	-	TRBV30	TRBD1	CAWSVRRTGEFRNQPQHF	TGTGCCTGGAGTGTACGGAGGACAGGGGAGTTTAGAAATCAGCCCCAGCATTTT
TRBJ2-7	-	TRBV27	TRBD2	CASSLSSGVASYEQYF	TGTGCCAGCAGTTTATCGAGCGGGGTAGCCTCCTACGAGCAGTACTTC
TRBJ2-1	-	TRBV5-4	TRBD2	CASSLGASGNEQFF	TGTGCCAGCAGCCTTGGGGCTAGCGGCAATGAGCAGTTCTTC
TRBJ2-2	-	TRBV5-4	-	CASSLDRNTGELFF	TGTGCCAGCAGCCTCGACAGAAACACCGGGGAGCTGTTTTTT
TRBJ2-1	-	TRBV4-1	TRBD2	CASSQGLAGRYNEQFF	TGCGCCAGCAGCCAAGGGCTAGCGGGACGCTACAATGAGCAGTTCTTC
TRBJ2-1	-	TRBV27	TRBD2	CASSLTAGGRTEQFF	TGTGCCAGCAGTTTGACGGCGGGAGGTCGAACTGAGCAGTTCTTC
TRBJ1-2	-	TRBV27	-	CASRKRNYGYTF	TGTGCCAGCAGGAAGCGAAACTATGGCTACACCTTC
TRBJ2-4	-	TRBV7-9	-	CASSLVGPGSIQYF	TGTGCCAGCAGCTTAGTCGGGCCGGGGAGCATTCAGTACTTC
TRBJ1-4	-	TRBV5-1	-	CASSLVLGATNEKLFF	TGCGCCAGCAGCTTGGTTCTAGGGGCAACTAATGAAAAACTGTTTTTT
TRBJ2-1	-	TRBV9	TRBD1	CASSAPGQGASNEQFF	TGTGCCAGCAGCGCCCCCGGACAGGGGGCGTCGAATGAGCAGTTCTTC
TRBJ1-1	-	TRBV6-5	-	CASTLRGRRDTEAFF	TGTGCCAGCACCTTACGGGGACGGAGGGACACTGAAGCTTTCTTT
TRBJ2-3	-	TRBV7-6	TRBD2	CASSVGGERGAYTQYF	TGTGCCAGCAGCGTCGGGGGGGAGCGGGGGGCTTATACGCAGTATTTT
TRBJ2-7	few	TRBV11-3	-	CASSPESGLYEQYF	TGTGCCAGCAGCCCAGAATCAGGACTTTACGAGCAGTACTTC
TRBJ1-1	-	TRBV30	-	CAWRGARGAEAFF	TGTGCCTGGAGGGGGGCCCGTGGTGCTGAAGCTTTCTTT
TRBJ2-1	few	TRBV9	-	CASSTLLSGPYNEQFF	TGTGCCAGCAGCACACTCCTTAGCGGCCCCTACAATGAGCAGTTCTTC
TRBJ2-1	-	TRBV20-1	-	CSARSYNEQFF	TGCAGTGCTAGGAGCTACAATGAGCAGTTCTTC
TRBJ2-7	-	TRBV5-6	-	CASSSRMTGGYEQYF	TGTGCCAGCAGCTCTCGGATGACAGGAGGCTACGAGCAGTACTTC
TRBJ2-3	-	TRBV5-1	TRBD2	CASSMAPGLSTDTQYF	TGCGCCAGCAGCATGGCGCCGGGACTATCAACAGATACGCAGTATTTT
TRBJ2-1	-	TRBV5-4	TRBD2	CASSPPGLANNEQFF	TGTGCCAGCAGCCCACCGGGACTAGCTAACAATGAGCAGTTCTTC
TRBJ1-5	few	TRBV2	TRBD1	CASRIEQGAWPQHF	TGTGCCAGCAGAATAGAACAGGGGGCATGGCCCCAGCATTTT
TRBJ1-4	few	TRBV7-9	-	CASSLETVYATNEKLFF	TGTGCCAGCAGCTTAGAAACAGTTTATGCAACTAATGAAAAACTGTTTTTT
TRBJ2-7	-	TRBV5-1	-	CASSLATTTEQYF	TGCGCCAGCAGCTTGGCCACTACCACCGAGCAGTACTTC
TRBJ1-1	few	TRBV5-6	-	CASSLPGPYTEAFF	TGTGCCAGCAGCTTGCCAGGTCCGTACACTGAAGCTTTCTTT
TRBJ1-6	-	TRBV6-5	-	CASRYRDSPLHF	TGTGCCAGCAGATACCGGGATTCACCCCTCCACTTT
TRBJ2-7	-	TRBV7-6	TRBD1	CASSPGTGSSYEQYF	TGTGCCAGCAGCCCCGGGACAGGAAGCTCCTACGAGCAGTACTTC
TRBJ2-7	-	TRBV2	-	CASSVGTATYEQYF	TGTGCCAGCAGTGTAGGCACAGCTACCTACGAGCAGTACTTC
TRBJ1-2	-	TRBV6-4	-	CASSVSARGNYGYTF	TGTGCCAGCAGTGTGTCTGCCAGGGGTAACTATGGCTACACCTTC
TRBJ1-1	-	TRBV6-5	-	CASKWGESNTEAFF	TGTGCCAGCAAATGGGGGGAGTCGAACACTGAAGCTTTCTTT
TRBJ1-5	-	TRBV7-2	-	CASSPLRQGNSNQPQHF	TGTGCCAGCAGCCCACTCAGGCAGGGAAATAGCAATCAGCCCCAGCATTTT
TRBJ1-5	-	TRBV7-9	-	CASSSRNQPQHF	TGTGCCAGCAGCTCGAGAAATCAGCCCCAGCATTTT
TRBJ2-5	-	TRBV2	-	CASNREVVEETQYF	TGTGCCAGCAATAGGGAGGTTGTAGAAGAGACCCAGTACTTC
TRBJ2-1	-	TRBV9	TRBD2	CASSVSSGIYNEQFF	TGTGCCAGCAGCGTATCAAGCGGGATTTACAATGAGCAGTTCTTC
TRBJ2-1	-	TRBV25-1	-	CASSSGVYNEQFF	TGTGCCAGCAGCTCCGGGGTTTACAATGAGCAGTTCTTC
TRBJ2-7	-	TRBV5-1	TRBD1	CASSTGQGGGSYEQYF	TGCGCCAGCAGCACAGGACAGGGTGGAGGTTCGTACGAGCAGTACTTC
TRBJ2-3	-	TRBV7-6	TRBD2	CASSLGLAGTDTQYF	TGTGCCAGCAGCCTCGGACTAGCGGGCACAGATACGCAGTATTTT
TRBJ2-1	once	TRBV5-1	TRBD1	CASSSKGQLTNEQFF	TGCGCCAGCAGCTCCAAGGGACAGTTGACCAATGAGCAGTTCTTC
TRBJ1-2	-	TRBV4-1	TRBD1	CASSQRTGDHNYGYTF	TGCGCCAGCAGCCAAAGGACAGGGGACCATAACTATGGCTACACCTTC
TRBJ2-2	-	TRBV5-1	-	CASSLGNPTGELFF	TGCGCCAGCAGCTTGGGTAATCCCACCGGGGAGCTGTTTTTT
TRBJ2-3	-	TRBV5-1	-	CASSRDGGASTDTQYF	TGCGCCAGCAGCCGAGACGGGGGAGCATCGACAGATACGCAGTATTTT
TRBJ1-4	-	TRBV25-1	TRBD1	CASSPLGQGNEKLFF	TGTGCCAGCAGCCCCCTCGGACAGGGTAATGAAAAACTGTTTTTT
TRBJ1-5	few	TRBV4-1	-	CASSYTSGGNQPQHF	TGCGCCAGCAGCTACACCTCGGGGGGCAATCAGCCCCAGCATTTT
TRBJ2-7	-	TRBV7-9	TRBD1	CASSSFGTGGSLAYEQYF	TGTGCCAGCAGTTCCTTCGGGACAGGGGGCTCCCTTGCCTACGAGCAGTACTTC
TRBJ1-2	-	TRBV6-1	-	CASSEWDTGYGYTF	TGTGCCAGCAGTGAGTGGGACACCGGCTATGGCTACACCTTC
TRBJ2-2	few	TRBV5-5	TRBD1	CASRYRGPNTGELFF	TGTGCCAGCAGGTACAGGGGGCCGAACACCGGGGAGCTGTTTTTT
TRBJ1-5	-	TRBV9	TRBD1	CASSVQGAQGQPQHF	TGTGCCAGCAGCGTACAGGGGGCGCAGGGTCAGCCCCAGCATTTT
TRBJ1-4	-	TRBV9	-	CASSVAGLPTNEKLFF	TGTGCCAGCAGCGTCGCCGGACTCCCAACTAATGAAAAACTGTTTTTT
TRBJ1-3	-	TRBV6-6	-	CATQGGAGNTIYF	TGTGCCACCCAAGGGGGGGCTGGAAACACCATATATTTT
TRBJ1-6	-	TRBV6-4	TRBD1	CAVRTGWVHNSPLHF	TGTGCCGTTAGGACAGGCTGGGTACATAATTCACCCCTCCACTTT
TRBJ2-3	-	TRBV5-1	-	CASSLGTTDTDTQYF	TGCGCCAGCAGCTTAGGGACAACAGACACAGATACGCAGTATTTT
TRBJ2-6	-	TRBV7-3	-	CASSLSPGVSGANVLTF	TGTGCCAGCAGCTTAAGCCCCGGAGTCTCTGGGGCCAACGTCCTGACTTTC
TRBJ1-2	once	TRBV7-9	TRBD1	CASSLPGQGARGYTF	TGTGCCAGCAGCTTGCCGGGACAGGGGGCTAGGGGCTACACCTTC
TRBJ2-7	once	TRBV10-1	TRBD2	CVDIGRTSSSYEQYF	TGCGTCGACATCGGTCGGACTAGCAGTTCCTACGAGCAGTACTTC
TRBJ1-1	once	TRBV6-5	-	CASSSNRATEAFF	TGTGCCAGCAGCTCTAACAGAGCCACTGAAGCTTTCTTT
TRBJ2-1	few	TRBV7-6	TRBD2	CASSLKPTTSGSSNEQFF	TGTGCCAGCAGCTTAAAACCTACGACTAGCGGGAGCTCCAATGAGCAGTTCTTC
TRBJ1-1	few	TRBV23-1	-	CASSHGGTEAFF	TGCGCCAGCAGTCATGGAGGTACTGAAGCTTTCTTT
TRBJ2-5	-	TRBV5-1	-	CASSLTSPGETQYF	TGCGCCAGCAGCTTGACAAGCCCGGGGGAGACCCAGTACTTC